This TCR beta chain was documented in a study of blood T cell repertoires in COVID-19 (TCRdb year 2020). General notes on the study: Samples covering the acute and convalescent phases of COVID-19 were provided by collaborators in the United States, Italy and Spain. The repertoires were made available in a free public database intended to serve as a resource for research on the immune response to SARS-CoV-2. Where available, HLA class I and class II types were taken from metadata supplied by the sample provider and were not determined by assay-based typing. Nearly every sample came with metadata listing a de-identified subject ID, COVID-19 status, age in years and sex. The samples were drawn from the first 160 participants of the ongoing ImmuneRACE study and from 1,254 subjects provided by 6 global collaborators. Deeply sampled blood TCRbeta repertoires from subjects exposed to, actively infected with, or recovered from COVID-19 were included in the dataset. The prospective study material was composed of cDNA or gDNA derived from T cells, B-cell-depleted T cells, or PBMCs.

A note on this clone: Which antigen it targets is not known. The sample holds no much larger clone one base away, and base qualities are not on file.

Overall results and qualifications from the work: Clinical and demographic metadata were provided uncurated, with the amount varying by source and participant.

At one collaborating source in Seattle, patients were enrolled during active infection and were followed longitudinally through the course of disease. Each collaborating institution followed its own protocols to collect whole blood in K2EDTA tubes. For TCRbeta analysis, collaborators shipped samples in one of three forms: frozen whole blood, isolated PBMCs, or DNA extracted from either of those sample types. TCRbeta CDR3 regions were amplified from genomic DNA using the immunoSEQ Assay, a bias-controlled multiplex PCR. On the study's bioinformatics: Within the assay, amplification of reference gene primers was used to estimate how many nucleated cells each sample contained. Sequence reads were collapsed and filtered to measure the absolute abundance of every unique TCRbeta CDR3 rearrangement. For each sample, productive Simpson clonality was calculated as the square root of Simpson's diversity index over productive rearrangements. TCRdb provides this immuneACCESS table in a form limited to in-frame rearrangements. Some clones are lacking; in checked studies, under half of them reflect an unresolved V gene, and why the rest are absent is not known. That table furnishes V, J and clone size, whereas the DNA furnished D and trimming. This sample is represented by about 370,000 clones; 70% to 90% of them were singletons. The ten largest clones take up around 3% of the sample.

The CDR1 and CDR2 encoded by the germline V gene are SGDLS and YYNGEE. The trim is 3 bases for V and 1 base for J, with a gap of 13 bases between the germline ends. There are 16 amino acids in the CDR3, from cysteine to phenylalanine inclusive. Kept here is only the CDR3 DNA, which spans 48 bases and is read in frame from base 1. The sample taken for sequencing was peripheral blood. Rearrangement joined TRBV9 to TRBJ2-2, with no D gene named confidently. The origin of this receptor is a woman younger than 45 with COVID-19, enrolled during active disease. The sequence in DNA is TGTGCCAGCAGCGCATCCGAAAACGGGAACACCGGGGAGCTGTTTTTT. It translates as CASSASENGNTGELFF.